The T cell receptor (beta chain) under discussion was sequenced for a study of breast tumors, draining lymph nodes, adjacent tissues. The study, taken as a whole, reports: The lymph node origin of tumor T cells was framed as consistent with a hypothesis, not demonstrated.

TCRdb fed the multiplex PCR reads into MiXCR, producing one record per CDR3 protein. Of 180,000 or so distinct CDR3 sequences in the sample, more than 25% were seen once. Germline V gene lookup returns CDR1 GTSNPN and CDR2 SVGIG (reference sequence). The CDR3 runs to 14 residues. Trimming took 5 bases from V and 7 from J; bases not matched to a gene: 9. The lymph nodes were axillary draining lymph nodes from breast cancer patients. About this clonotype itself: The antigen is undetermined. Possible read error: a much larger clone is one base away. The missing conserved phenylalanine or tryptophan at the end of this CDR3 makes a read error likely.

The specimen sequenced was axillary lymph node tissue. The J gene is TRBJ1-5, the V gene TRBV30; 9 nucleotides agree with TRBD1. The source is a female donor with breast cancer. Some clones in this sample may be carry-over from other donors' samples. The DNA for the CDR3 is TGTGCCTGGGCCACAGGGGGCGAGAACCAGCCCCAGCATCTT. It specifies CAWATGGENQPQHL.